This T cell receptor beta chain is from a study of CD8+CD57+ T cells in acquired aplastic anemia (dated by TCRdb to 2017 to 2018). Context from the whole study: A mean of approximately 3 ug of DNA, ranging from about 0.17 to 30 ug, was extracted from sorted CD4+ and CD8+ cells. A CD8+CD57+ expansion meant a frequency higher than the mean frequency seen in healthy subjects. What the research found in general, with its limitations: Between patients and healthy controls, no significant difference in CD8+ Simpson's diversity was found (P=0.060). Roughly 29 CD8+ CDR3 sequences were shared between patients and controls but appeared highly expressed in patients and within their immunodominant clones.

The patients picked for sequencing were ones in whom flow cytometry had shown an expansion of CD8+CD57+ cells. Every patient had severe acquired aplastic anemia, diagnosed using the International Study of Aplastic Anemia and Agranulocytosis and Camitta criteria. Patients had received no therapy at the time of blood sampling. In the study, sorted CD4+ and CD8+ blood T cells from patients with severe aplastic anemia and from healthy subjects underwent deep sequencing of TCR repertoires. In the USA, patient enrollment took place under clinicaltrials.gov protocols 00001620, 01623167, 00001397, 00071045, 00081523 and 00961064. Ficoll-Paque density gradient centrifugation was used to isolate peripheral blood mononuclear cells. Before DNA extraction, CD4+ and CD8+ T cells were sorted by FACS or by magnetic beads. There are a few counts of this clonotype. Its binding antigen is unknown. Base qualities are not at hand, and no much larger clone is one base apart.

Genomic DNA served as template for TCR beta VDJ combination and CDR3 sequence profiling. An Illumina HiSeq 2000 was the platform used for TCR repertoire sequencing. On the authors' methods: Repertoire assessment relied on Simpson's diversity index, CDR3 size and DJ length profiles, and TRBV/TRBJ rearrangement plots. The immunodominant clone was defined as the most abundant DNA sequence in deep sequencing data. CDR3 amino acid sequences were checked for sharing across subjects and were also compared against the VDJdb database and published repertoires. TCRdb ran its own pipeline on the public reads, namely fastp trimming at Q25 and MiXCR clone calling, and kept in-frame beta chains. Each entry merges the rows of one CDR3 protein and shows their most common DNA and genes. The V and J calls and clone size come from TCRdb's table, not from the authors' own analysis. This sample holds roughly 500,000 distinct CDR3 sequences; 25% to 40% were observed only once. The top ten clonotypes cover 0.82% of the sample.

Cut back by 3 bases and 4 bases, the V and J ends lie 6 bases apart. CDR1 and CDR2, looked up from the germline V gene (reference sequence), are LGHDT and YNNKEL. The CDR3 runs 12 residues from the cysteine to the phenylalanine. Only the CDR3 DNA stays, 36 bases, in frame from base 1. This chain is built from TRBV3-1 and TRBJ1-1, with the D gene uncertain. The sequence derives from a human donor with aplastic anemia. The sample consisted of sorted CD4+, CD8+, or CD8+CD57+ T cells (not recorded which) from PBMCs. The CDR3 protein sequence reads: CASSHSGTEAFF. The nucleotides read TGTGCCAGCAGCCACAGTGGCACTGAAGCTTTCTTT.